One sample yielded the 25 T cell receptor beta chains listed below, sequenced in a study of T-cell reconstitution after alpha-beta-depleted transplantation in children (TCRdb year 2016). Libraries were constructed by PCR. Instrument used: Illumina HiSeq 2500. TCR library preparation used molecular barcoding, with unique molecular identifiers applied to normalize quantification of the TCRbeta repertoire. TCRdb handled the public reads itself, with Q25 trimming in fastp and clone calling in MiXCR, and kept productive beta chains. One record per CDR3 amino acid sequence lists the most common genes and DNA. The sample profile shows about a million distinct CDR3 sequences; under 30% of them were found once. Roughly 30% of the sample comes from the top ten. The sample's treatment or condition, from its label and the paper: allogeneic hematopoietic cell transplantation with graft depleted of TCRalphabeta T cells and CD19 B cells.

This sample comprised PBMCs, mostly from graft donor cells, obtained 360 days after TCRalphabeta/CD19-depleted stem cell transplant. The receptors shown here come from a boy under two years old who had a stem cell transplant for SCID, so the T cells may come from the graft donor.

The chain carries TRBV12-3 or TRBV12-4 and TRBJ1-5; unclear D gene. CDR3 length: 14 residues. V was clipped by 3 bases and J by 2 bases, with 8 bases between them. The CDR3, as DNA: TGTGCCAGCAGTTTTGGCCCCCGCAATCAGCCCCAGCATTTT. The encoded protein is CASSFGPRNQPQHF.

This clonotype showed up just a few times. The chain recombines TRBV4-1 with TRBJ2-3; unclear D gene. Germline assignment: CDR1 MGHRA and CDR2 YSYEKL. V dropped 4 bases and J dropped 1 base, with 15 bases sitting between them. This CDR3 comprises 16 residues. The CDR3 nucleotides read TGCGCCAGCAGCCCCGAAGGGATAGTCGGCACAGATACGCAGTATTTT. It specifies CASSPEGIVGTDTQYF.

V is TRBV6-5 and J is TRBJ1-1; D is perhaps TRBD1 (6 bases). From germline, CDR1 is MNHEY and CDR2 SVGAGI. The CDR3 covers 15 residues. V was cut by 4 bases and J by 7 bases, with 19 bases left in between. CDR3 in DNA: TGTGCCAGCAGTTCTGACAGGCAAGGGGGGGGTGAAGCTTTCTTT. It encodes CASSSDRQGGGEAFF.

The J gene is TRBJ1-6, the V gene TRBV12-3 or TRBV12-4; 9 nucleotides agree with TRBD1. The CDR3 is 14 amino acids. The V segment lost 6 bases and the J segment 9 bases; nucleotides outside the gene matches: 6. The CDR3 sequence is CASRIGTGLSPLHF. CDR3 DNA sequence: TGTGCCAGCAGAATCGGGACAGGGCTTTCACCCCTCCACTTT.

The V gene is TRBV4-3, the J gene TRBJ1-2, with unresolved D. V was shortened by 1 base and J by 5 bases, with 11 bases between the two germline ends. Germline assignment: CDR1 LGHNA and CDR2 YSLEER. This CDR3 is 14 amino acids long. DNA for the CDR3: TGCGCCAGCAGCCAAGGTCTTGGGAGGTATGGCTACACCTTC. The encoded protein is CASSQGLGRYGYTF.

The V and J genes are TRBV6-2 or TRBV6-3 and TRBJ2-7; the match to TRBD1 covers 7 bases. Germline lookup yields CDR1 MNHEY and CDR2 SVGEGT. After removal of 6 bases from V and 5 bases from J, the junction contained 4 bases not matched to a gene. The CDR3 length is 12 residues. The CDR3 coding sequence is TGTGCCAGCAGCTACAGGGGCCACGAGCAGTACTTC. Translating it yields CASSYRGHEQYF.

Only a few counts were recorded for this clonotype. The rearrangement uses TRBV5-1 and TRBJ2-7; the D gene is possibly TRBD1 (5 bases). This CDR3 is 15 amino acids long. The germline V and J ends were trimmed by 0 bases and 3 bases, with 13 bases remaining between them. Germline-derived CDR1 and CDR2 are SGHRS and YFSETQ. The CDR3 loop is CASSLEGILGYEQYF. CDR3 nucleotide sequence: TGCGCCAGCAGCTTGGAGGGGATTCTGGGCTACGAGCAGTACTTC.

The rearrangement joins TRBV18 to TRBJ2-3; D is perhaps TRBD1 or TRBD2 (5 bases each). The CDR3 covers 15 residues. V lost 3 bases and J lost 3, with 13 bases in between. Germline CDR1 and CDR2: KGHSH and LQKENI. The chain's CDR3 is CASSPFGARTDTQYF. The CDR3, as DNA: TGTGCCAGCTCACCTTTCGGGGCGCGGACAGATACGCAGTATTTT.

The rearrangement links TRBV20-1 to TRBJ2-2; the D is unclear. In germline, CDR1 is DFQATT, CDR2 SNEGSKA (reference sequence). This CDR3 region has 13 residues. The V gene lost 7 bases and the J gene lost 4 bases, with 13 bases spanning the gap. The CDR3 protein is CSGLAPGTGELFF. The CDR3 region has the DNA TGCAGTGGACTCGCCCCGGGCACCGGGGAGCTGTTTTTT.

The chain links TRBV20-1 to TRBJ2-2; D is unclear. CDR3 length: 17 amino acids. Germline V gene lookup returns CDR1 DFQATT and CDR2 SNEGSKA (reference sequence). Between the trimmed V and J ends, which lost 0 bases and 0 bases, there was a span of 14 bases. Here the CDR3 reads CSARDLGGAANTGELFF. The CDR3 coding sequence is TGCAGTGCTAGAGATCTCGGCGGAGCCGCGAACACCGGGGAGCTGTTTTTT.

In its sample, this clonotype was seen a few times. The rearrangement joins TRBV4-1 to TRBJ1-4; D is undetermined. Trimming pared 2 bases from V and 7 bases from J, leaving 23 bases between. The CDR3 runs to 18 residues. Per the germline V gene, CDR1 is MGHRA and CDR2 is YSYEKL. As DNA, the CDR3 is TGCGCCAGCAGCCAAACTACAATAGGACTCCGGGGTGGTGAAAAACTGTTTTTT. Residues: CASSQTTIGLRGGEKLFF.

The rearrangement uses TRBV5-2 and TRBJ2-5; the D call of TRBD2 is as the table states it, not checked on the DNA. TRBV5-2 is a known pseudogene. This CDR3 has 14 amino acids. The CDR3 reads CARSLGDSQETQYF. DNA of the CDR3: TGTGCCAGGAGCCTTGGGGACTCTCAAGAGACCCAGTACTTC.

This clonotype was found a few times. This chain joins TRBV18 and TRBJ2-7; a weak D match, TRBD2 (6 bases). V lost 1 base and J 5 bases, leaving 24 bases between the germline ends. The CDR3 extends over 18 amino acids. From germline, CDR1 is KGHSH and CDR2 LQKENI. For the CDR3, the DNA is TGTGCCAGCTCACCACTATGGGTGTGGGACTCGGAGGATCACGAGCAGTACTTC. It is translated as CASSPLWVWDSEDHEQYF.

The V gene is TRBV20-1, the J gene TRBJ2-5; D is unresolved. This CDR3 comprises 12 residues. Germline V gene data show CDR1 as DFQATT and CDR2 as SNEGSKA (reference sequence). Trimming cost V 2 bases and J 2 bases, with 6 bases left between them. The DNA for the CDR3 is TGCAGTGCTAGATCCTCTCAAGAGACCCAGTACTTC. This sequence encodes CSARSSQETQYF.

This clonotype has just a few counts. This chain joins TRBV5-1 and TRBJ2-7; maybe TRBD1 (6 bases). This CDR3 spans 15 amino acids. The V gene's germline CDR1 is SGHRS and CDR2 YFSETQ. With 2 bases removed from V and 0 bases from J, the gap between germline ends came to 12 bases. In DNA, the CDR3 is TGCGCCAGCAGCTTAGGAAGGGGGTTCTCCTACGAGCAGTACTTC. Translation: CASSLGRGFSYEQYF.

This clonotype has at least ten counts. V and J are TRBV12-3 or TRBV12-4 and TRBJ2-3, with 11 bases aligning to TRBD2. J gave up 1 base and V 6 bases, and 6 bases lay outside the gene matches. This CDR3 contains 16 residues. The CDR3 coding sequence is TGTGCCAGCAGCCACCTGACTAGCGGGGGCACAGATACGCAGTATTTT. This sequence encodes CASSHLTSGGTDTQYF.

J is TRBJ1-4 and V is TRBV5-1; 9 positions agree with TRBD1. Germline CDR1 reads SGHRS; CDR2 reads YFSETQ. With 3 bases clipped from V and 8 bases from J, the junction kept 11 bases outside the gene matches. This CDR3 spans 16 amino acids. This CDR3 is CASSSWPGQGDEKLFF. CDR3 bases: TGCGCCAGCAGCTCCTGGCCGGGACAGGGAGACGAAAAACTGTTTTTT.

This clonotype showed up just a few times. The chain joins TRBV20-1 to TRBJ2-7, with 7 bases that match TRBD1. The CDR3 totals 17 residues. Per the germline V gene, CDR1 is DFQATT and CDR2 is SNEGSKA (reference sequence). V lost 1 base and J lost 4; bases outside the gene matches: 16. The CDR3 spells CSARGVFVGQARYEQYF. CDR3 sequence (DNA): TGCAGTGCTAGAGGTGTTTTCGTCGGACAGGCGAGATACGAGCAGTACTTC.

The V and J genes are TRBV12-3 or TRBV12-4 and TRBJ2-3; TRBD1 agrees at 7 bases. J was trimmed by 5 bases and V by 6 bases; bases with no gene match: 8. This CDR3 spans 14 amino acids. The CDR3 sequence: CASSHDRAKDTQYF. The CDR3, as DNA: TGTGCCAGCAGCCACGACAGGGCGAAAGATACGCAGTATTTT.

This clonotype has just a few counts. This chain links TRBV4-1 with TRBJ1-1, with TRBD1 as a possible D gene (5 bases). Germline CDR1 MGHRA, CDR2 YSYEKL. The V gene lost 0 bases and the J gene lost 0 bases, with 20 bases spanning the gap. The CDR3 has 19 residues. Written as DNA, the CDR3 is TGCGCCAGCAGCCAAGATCCCAGGGAAAACGGCCGTATGAACACTGAAGCTTTCTTT. Translated, it gives CASSQDPRENGRMNTEAFF.

This chain links TRBV5-1 with TRBJ2-7; unclear D gene. CDR3 length: 11 amino acids. V lost 3 bases, J lost 6 bases, and 7 bases lay in between. CDR1 is SGHRS and CDR2 is YFSETQ in the germline V gene. CDR3 residues: CASSSDLEQYF. CDR3 DNA: TGCGCCAGCAGCTCGGACCTCGAGCAGTACTTC.

The V and J genes are TRBV7-6 and TRBJ2-2, with D perhaps matching TRBD2 (6 bases). V was clipped by 6 bases and J by 8 bases, with 19 bases between them. Germline lookup yields CDR1 SGHVS and CDR2 FNYEAQ. The CDR3 is 15 residues long. The CDR3 loop reads CASRGGPSGEGELFF. The CDR3 nucleotides read TGTGCCAGCAGGGGGGGACCGTCGGGGGAAGGGGAGCTGTTTTTT.

The chain recombines TRBV20-1 with TRBJ1-5; D unclear. V gave up 0 bases and J gave up 5 bases, with 5 bases separating them. CDR1 is DFQATT, CDR2 SNEGSKA, per germline (reference sequence). The CDR3 is made up of 12 amino acids. The CDR3 sequence is CSARDLDQPQHF. In DNA form, the CDR3 reads TGCAGTGCTAGAGACCTCGATCAGCCCCAGCATTTT.

This chain connects TRBV11-1 to TRBJ2-1, with 10 bases that match TRBD2. V dropped 5 bases and J dropped 7; count of bases not matched to a gene: 14. Germline-derived CDR1 and CDR2 are SGHAT and FQDESV (reference sequence). This CDR3 has 17 amino acids. The CDR3: CASSQIQGLARRNEQFF. DNA for the CDR3: TGTGCCAGCAGCCAGATCCAGGGACTAGCGCGACGTAATGAGCAGTTCTTC.

This clonotype has just a few counts. The CDR3 DNA reads as TGTGCCAGCAGTCTTCGACAGGGATCCCAAGATACGCAGTATTTT. Encoded protein: CASSLRQGSQDTQYF. The chain carries TRBV12-3 or TRBV12-4 and TRBJ2-3; TRBD1 aligns across 7 bases. The ends lost 5 bases at V and 5 bases at J; junction bases unmatched: 10. The CDR3 spans 15 residues.